The next 29 T cell receptor beta chains were all read from a single sample in a study of blood T cell repertoires in COVID-19. Sequencing was performed with immunoSEQ multiplex PCR; in TCRdb, only in-frame clones are kept and a portion is missing. The repertoire holds approximately 220,000 clones, with roughly 87% as singletons. The sample comprised PBMCs or T cells enriched from blood (not recorded which). Receptors were obtained from a woman in her twenties or thirties with acute COVID-19.

The chain employs TRBV3-1 (or the pseudogene TRBV3-2) and TRBJ2-1; 11 nucleotides agree with TRBD2. The CDR3 spans 18 residues. The V segment lost 4 bases and the J segment 4 bases; nucleotides outside the gene matches: 12. Germline CDR1 reads LGHDT; CDR2 reads YNNKEL (reference sequence). This chain's CDR3 is CASSLLGLAGGPYNEQFF. CDR3 bases: TGTGCCAGCAGCCTCCTCGGGCTAGCGGGGGGACCTTACAATGAGCAGTTCTTC.

This rearrangement joins TRBV12-5 to TRBJ2-2, with D unresolved. This CDR3 is built from 14 residues. Trimming pared 7 bases from V and 0 bases from J, leaving 9 bases between. The V gene's germline CDR1 is LGHNT and CDR2 FRNRAP. CDR3 sequence reads: CASALRANTGELFF. In DNA form, the CDR3 reads TGTGCTAGTGCATTACGGGCGAACACCGGGGAGCTGTTTTTT.

The rearrangement links TRBV7-2 to TRBJ1-5, with D possibly matching TRBD1 (5 bases). Per the germline V gene, CDR1 is SGHTA and CDR2 is FQGNSA. The length of the CDR3 is 15 residues. V lost 3 bases, J lost 1 base, and 10 bases lay in between. The CDR3 spells CASSLAGGSNQPQHF. CDR3 sequence (DNA): TGTGCCAGCAGCTTGGCGGGGGGAAGCAATCAGCCCCAGCATTTT.

The gene calls are TRBV30 and TRBJ2-5; TRBD2 aligns across 11 bases. The CDR3 sequence is 13 residues long. V was pared by 2 bases and J by 5 bases, with 1 base of the junction left unmatched. Germline CDR1 and CDR2: GTSNPN and SVGIG (reference sequence). The CDR3 coding sequence is TGTGCCTGGAGTTGGACTAGCGGGGAGACCCAGTACTTC. Protein sequence: CAWSWTSGETQYF.

The chain employs TRBV29-1 and TRBJ2-7; TRBD1 might be the D (6 bases). The V gene's germline CDR1 is SQVTM and CDR2 ANQGSEA. The length of the CDR3 is 14 residues. The V gene lost 6 bases and the J gene lost 0 bases, with 15 bases spanning the gap. The CDR3 nucleotides read TGCAGCGTCTCTCTACAGGGAAGCTCCTACGAGCAGTACTTC. This encodes CSVSLQGSSYEQYF.

This chain joins TRBV25-1 and TRBJ1-3; 7 bases are shared with TRBD1. The germline V gene has CDR1 MGHDK and CDR2 SYGVNS. This CDR3 is 13 amino acids long. V lost 7 bases to trimming and J lost 4 bases; unmatched junction nucleotides: 4. CDR3 bases: TGTGCCAGCATTGGGACAGACGGAAACACCATATATTTT. This sequence encodes CASIGTDGNTIYF.

This chain uses TRBV19 with TRBJ1-2; D not resolved. The CDR3 covers 15 residues. The V end lost 2 bases, the J end lost 3 bases, and 13 bases lay between the germline ends. CDR1 LNHDA and CDR2 SQIVND come from the germline V gene (reference sequence). CDR3 sequence: CASSIRAAGDYGYTF. CDR3 DNA sequence: TGTGCCAGTAGTATAAGGGCAGCCGGGGACTATGGCTACACCTTC.

The J gene is TRBJ1-1, the V gene TRBV2, with D unclear. From germline, CDR1 is SNHLY and CDR2 FYNNEI. Trimming removed 6 bases at V and 1 base at J, with 12 bases between. This CDR3 spans 14 amino acids. In DNA form, the CDR3 reads TGTGCCAGCAGACCCACGGAGGAGAACACTGAAGCTTTCTTT. Amino acids: CASRPTEENTEAFF.

The gene calls are TRBV7-8 and TRBJ1-4, with TRBD1 matching 7 bases. The CDR3 length is 15 residues. V lost 3 bases, J lost 11 bases, and 12 bases stayed unmatched. Germline assignment: CDR1 SGHVS and CDR2 FQNEAQ. CDR3 region: CASSLTGLKEGKLFF. CDR3 coding DNA: TGTGCCAGCAGCTTGACAGGGCTAAAGGAGGGGAAACTGTTTTTT. The full variable domain, rest sourced from reference TRBV7-8 and TRBJ1-4, is GAGVSQSPRYKVAKRGQDVALRCDPISGHVSLFWYQQALGQGPEFLTYFQNEAQLDKSGLPSDRFFAERPEGSVSTLKIQRTQQEDSAVYLCASSLTGLKEGKLFFGSGTQLSVL.

This chain uses TRBV2 with TRBJ1-2; no clear D gene. Germline V gene data show CDR1 as SNHLY and CDR2 as FYNNEI. The CDR3 runs to 13 residues. Between the trimmed V and J ends, which lost 3 bases and 0 bases, there was a span of 5 bases. The CDR3: CASSEEPNYGYTF. The CDR3, as DNA: TGTGCCAGCAGTGAGGAGCCTAACTATGGCTACACCTTC.

The chain combines TRBV18 with TRBJ2-7; D ambiguous. Germline CDR1 KGHSH, CDR2 LQKENI. The CDR3 runs 15 residues. Trimming pared 4 bases from V and 1 base from J, leaving 14 bases between. CDR3 amino acids: CASSRLDTESYEQYF. The CDR3 bases are TGTGCCAGCTCACGTCTCGACACAGAATCCTACGAGCAGTACTTC. Full variable domain (remainder filled in from reference TRBV18 and TRBJ2-7): NAGVMQNPRHLVRRRGQEARLRCSPMKGHSHVYWYRQLPEEGLKFMVYLQKENIIDESGMPKERFSAEFPKEGPSILRIQQVVRGDSAAYFCASSRLDTESYEQYFGPGTRLTVT.

J is TRBJ2-3 and V is TRBV29-1; 12 nucleotides match TRBD2. Germline assignment: CDR1 SQVTM and CDR2 ANQGSEA. The CDR3 totals 17 residues. V lost 2 bases to trimming and J lost 0 bases; unmatched junction nucleotides: 6. The CDR3 here is CSVETRTSGASTDTQYF. DNA of the CDR3: TGCAGCGTTGAAACCCGGACTAGCGGGGCGAGCACAGATACGCAGTATTTT.

The chain is built from TRBV7-9 and TRBJ2-7; 10 nucleotides match TRBD1. The germline CDR1 and CDR2 sequences are SEHNR and FQNEAQ (reference sequence). This CDR3 is built from 15 residues. V shed 3 bases, J shed 5 bases, and the junction held 7 bases outside the gene matches. The DNA for the CDR3 is TGTGCCAGCAGCTTTGACCGGGACAGGGGTAACGAGCAGTACTTC. Translated: CASSFDRDRGNEQYF.

V gene TRBV5-1 combines with J gene TRBJ1-5; D uncertain. Germline V CDR1 and CDR2: SGHRS, YFSETQ. V lost 0 bases, J lost 0 bases, and 7 bases lay in between. CDR3 size: 15 residues. CDR3 protein: CASSLEPYSNQPQHF. The CDR3 bases are TGCGCCAGCAGCTTGGAACCCTATAGCAATCAGCCCCAGCATTTT.

This clone has only one observation. The chain couples TRBV6-5 to TRBJ1-3; the D gene is possibly TRBD1 (5 bases). The CDR3 has 14 residues. Looked up from germline, CDR1 is MNHEY and CDR2 is SVGAGI. The V end lost 6 bases, the J end lost 4 bases, and 13 bases lay between the germline ends. For the CDR3, the DNA is TGTGCCAGCAGATCCAGGGTTCTCGGAAACACCATATATTTT. Its protein is CASRSRVLGNTIYF.

For this clone: One end of the junction fails to match germline, which may point to a read error. This chain joins TRBV27 and TRBJ2-5; 7 bases are a match to TRBD2. The germline V gene has CDR1 MNHEY and CDR2 SMNVEV (reference sequence). The CDR3 totals 13 residues. CDR3 region: CASRTWGGETQYF. For the CDR3, the DNA is TGTGCCAGCAGAACCTGGGGGGGAGAGACTCAGTACTTC.

J is TRBJ1-2 and V is TRBV27, with unresolved D. CDR3 length: 14 residues. Germline lookup yields CDR1 MNHEY and CDR2 SMNVEV (reference sequence). V lost 6 bases and J lost 1, with 12 bases in between. CDR3 sequence reads: CASRPTDYNYGYTF. CDR3 bases: TGTGCCAGCAGACCTACCGATTATAACTATGGCTACACCTTC.

The V and J genes are TRBV7-9 and TRBJ2-2; D is possibly TRBD2 (5 bases). Germline values: CDR1 SEHNR, CDR2 FQNEAQ (reference sequence). The CDR3 contains 17 residues. Trimming pared 5 bases from V and 2 bases from J, leaving 18 bases between. This CDR3 is CASSPRPTGINTGELFF. DNA for the CDR3: TGTGCCAGCAGCCCGCGACCTACCGGGATAAACACCGGGGAGCTGTTTTTT.

V gene TRBV7-2 combines with J gene TRBJ2-7; D might be TRBD2 (5 bases). The V and J ends lost 2 bases and 2 bases respectively, with 10 bases between them. Germline V gene sequence: CDR1 SGHTA, CDR2 FQGNSA. This CDR3 is built from 14 residues. The CDR3 sequence is CASSLRGPPYEQYF. CDR3 in DNA: TGTGCCAGCAGCTTAAGAGGGCCCCCCTACGAGCAGTACTTC.

This rearrangement joins TRBV5-6 to TRBJ1-2; D remains unclear. Deletions cut 5 bases from V and 0 bases from J, with 17 bases between. CDR1 SGHDT and CDR2 YYEEEE come from the germline V gene. The CDR3 has 16 residues. CDR3 sequence reads: CASSSGLLLANYGYTF. CDR3 bases: TGTGCCAGCAGTTCAGGTCTACTCCTGGCTAACTATGGCTACACCTTC.

The genes are TRBV21-1 and TRBJ1-2; the table's D call, TRBD1, has no DNA check behind it. TRBV21-1 is deemed a pseudogene. The CDR3 consists of 15 residues. The CDR3 protein is CASSALTGGAPGYTF. The CDR3 nucleotides read TGTGCCAGCAGCGCCTTGACAGGGGGAGCGCCTGGCTACACCTTC.

This clone was seen a single time. V and J are TRBV5-6 and TRBJ1-2, with TRBD1 matching over 9 bases. The CDR3 runs to 15 residues. The V gene's germline CDR1 is SGHDT and CDR2 YYEEEE. V gave up 3 bases and J gave up 0 bases; unmatched junction bases: 3. CDR3 nucleotides: TGTGCCAGCAGCTACGACAGGGGGACTAACTATGGCTACACCTTC. It encodes CASSYDRGTNYGYTF.

V gene TRBV10-2 combines with J gene TRBJ1-2; TRBD1 aligns across 8 bases. Per the germline V gene, CDR1 is WSHSY and CDR2 is SAAADI. The CDR3 is made up of 14 amino acids. Germline trimming cut 7 bases from V and 3 bases from J; bases unmatched to any gene: 7. CDR3 DNA sequence: TGCGCCAGCACCCCGGACAGGGTGGACTATGGCTACACCTTC. It is translated as CASTPDRVDYGYTF.

The genes are TRBV5-6 and TRBJ2-7, with TRBD1 identical over 10 bases. The CDR3 runs 14 residues. CDR1 and CDR2 from the germline V gene are SGHDT and YYEEEE. V gave up 5 bases and J gave up 4 bases; unmatched junction bases: 6. The CDR3 bases are TGTGCCAGCAGGGAGGGGACAGGGGCTTACGAGCAGTACTTC. This sequence encodes CASREGTGAYEQYF.

The chain recombines TRBV5-8 with TRBJ1-5, with D possibly matching TRBD1 (5 bases). Deletions cut 2 bases from V and 0 bases from J, with 15 bases between. The CDR3 covers 17 residues. CDR1 and CDR2 (germline): SGHTS, YDEGEE. As DNA, the CDR3 is TGTGCCAGCAGCTTTTTTCAGGGAGCGGGTAGCAATCAGCCCCAGCATTTT. Encoded protein: CASSFFQGAGSNQPQHF. The full variable domain, completed using reference TRBV5-8 and TRBJ1-5, is EAGVTQSPTHLIKTRGQQATLRCSPISGHTSVYWYQQALGLGLQFLLWYDEGEERNRGNFPPRFSGRQFPNYSSELNVNALELEDSALYLCASSFFQGAGSNQPQHFGDGTRLSIL.

The V and J genes are TRBV7-9 and TRBJ1-1; D remains unclear. This CDR3 is 17 amino acids long. Trimming took 0 bases from V and 4 from J, leaving 18 bases between them. CDR1 and CDR2 (germline): SEHNR, FQNEAQ (reference sequence). The DNA of the CDR3 is TGTGCCAGCAGCTTAGCGCCGGGGTTTGGCGTGTCCACTGAAGCTTTCTTT. It codes for CASSLAPGFGVSTEAFF. The entire variable domain, with the rest obtained from reference TRBV7-9 and TRBJ1-1, is as follows: DTGVSQNPRHKITKRGQNVTFRCDPISEHNRLYWYRQTLGQGPEFLTYFQNEAQLEKSRLLSDRFSAERPKGSFSTLEIQRTEQGDSAMYLCASSLAPGFGVSTEAFFGQGTRLTVV.

As for this clone: Other DNA sequences of this sample code for an identical CDR3. This chain uses TRBV27 with TRBJ1-1; D is uncertain. The V and J ends lost 3 bases and 1 base respectively, with 6 bases between them. CDR1 and CDR2 from the germline V gene are MNHEY and SMNVEV (reference sequence). The CDR3 extends over 13 amino acids. CDR3 sequence: CASSLERNTEAFF. CDR3 sequence (DNA): TGTGCCAGCAGTTTGGAGAGGAACACTGAAGCTTTCTTT.

The rearrangement links TRBV12-3 or TRBV12-4 to TRBJ2-7, with 7 bases lining up with TRBD1. This CDR3 comprises 13 residues. The trim removed 5 bases at V and 6 bases at J, leaving 7 bases unmatched. The chain's CDR3 is CASSQSTGAEQYF. Here the CDR3 DNA reads TGTGCCAGCAGTCAATCTACAGGGGCCGAGCAGTACTTC.

The chain is built from TRBV11-2 and TRBJ2-1; 7 nucleotides match TRBD1. The CDR3 is made up of 18 amino acids. The J segment lost 13 bases and the V segment lost 4 bases, leaving 25 bases of the junction unmatched. Germline V gives CDR1 SGHAT, CDR2 FQNNGV. CDR3 DNA: TGTGCCAGCAGCTCGTTTTGGAGGACAGGACACAATACAATTGATCAGTTCTTC. This gives the protein CASSSFWRTGHNTIDQFF.